This TCR beta chain appears in the sequencing data of a study of PD-L1 blockade in urothelial cancer. Background on the study: Samples of blood were analyzed 3 weeks (second dose) and 6 weeks after treatment start.

Indicated time point: pretreatment peripheral blood. Profiled with immunoSEQ multiplex PCR; TCRdb holds only in-frame clones, not every one. The sample includes 95,000 to 100,000 clones, about nine tenths of them seen just once. In germline, CDR1 is KGHSH, CDR2 LQKENI. Trimming took 8 bases from V and 3 from J, leaving 13 bases between them. The CDR3 extends over 13 amino acids. The TCR was taken from a man in his sixties with urothelial cancer. This chain joins TRBV18 and TRBJ1-1; possible D gene TRBD1, 5 bases. The input for sequencing was PBMCs, taken around atezolizumab (anti-PD-L1) treatment. CDR3 DNA sequence: TGTGCCAGCAGTGAATCGGGGGACACTGAAGCTTTCTTT. This translates into CASSESGDTEAFF.